These 24 T cell receptor beta chains share one sample of origin, sequenced in a study of T cell responses to AZD1222 COVID-19 vaccine. Here immunoSEQ multiplex PCR was the method, and the copy in TCRdb shows in-frame clones only, minus some. The repertoire holds roughly 200,000 clones, about 94% seen once, with 1.5% to 2% in the top ten. The sample consisted of peripheral blood, taken 28 days after the second dose of the MenACWY control vaccine. Receptors were obtained from an adult who received the MenACWY meningococcal vaccine as a control.

This chain uses TRBV12-3 or TRBV12-4 with TRBJ2-1; weak D call: TRBD2 (6 bases). CDR3 length: 13 amino acids. With 3 bases removed from V and 10 bases from J, the gap between germline ends came to 13 bases. CDR3 sequence (DNA): TGTGCCAGCAGTTTTGACTGGACTACCGAGCAGTTCTTC. This gives the protein CASSFDWTTEQFF.

The V call is TRBV5-1, the J call TRBJ1-1, with D unclear. This CDR3 comprises 12 residues. Germline V CDR1 and CDR2: SGHRS, YFSETQ. V was shortened by 4 bases and J by 7 bases, with 11 bases between the two germline ends. For the CDR3, the DNA is TGCGCCAGCAGCAACGCCCCGAATGAAGCTTTCTTT. Its protein is CASSNAPNEAFF.

The chain carries TRBV15 and TRBJ2-7, with D possibly matching TRBD2 (6 bases). The ends were cut back, 0 bases at V and 1 base at J, with 16 bases in the middle. This CDR3 has 17 amino acids. Germline loops: CDR1 LNHNV, CDR2 YYDKDF (reference sequence). The CDR3 loop is CATSREKGAGTSYEQYF. CDR3 in DNA: TGTGCCACCAGCAGAGAAAAGGGCGCGGGGACTTCCTACGAGCAGTACTTC.

The gene calls are TRBV4-2 and TRBJ2-7; 8 nucleotides align to TRBD2. The CDR3 has 19 residues. The trim removed 8 bases at V and 2 bases at J, leaving 23 bases unmatched. Per germline, CDR1 LGHNA and CDR2 YNFKEQ. For the CDR3, the DNA is TGTGCCAGCTCCCAAGTCGGGCTAGCGGGTTCTACCATAACCTACGAGCAGTACTTC. This gives the protein CASSQVGLAGSTITYEQYF.

The chain employs TRBV19 and TRBJ1-1, with 9 nucleotides matching TRBD1. Per germline, CDR1 LNHDA and CDR2 SQIVND (reference sequence). The CDR3 totals 14 residues. The V and J ends lost 7 bases and 1 base, in that order; junction bases with no gene match: 4. The CDR3 loop is CASTRGQGNTEAFF. CDR3 coding DNA: TGTGCCAGTACGAGGGGACAGGGGAACACTGAAGCTTTCTTT.

The rearrangement links TRBV28 to TRBJ2-5, with 9 bases lining up with TRBD1. This CDR3 contains 15 residues. CDR1 and CDR2 from the germline V gene are MDHEN and SYDVKM. The V segment lost 6 bases and the J segment 3 bases; nucleotides outside the gene matches: 8. The CDR3 sequence is CASRRSGTGKETQYF. CDR3 sequence (DNA): TGTGCCAGCAGGAGGTCCGGGACAGGGAAAGAGACCCAGTACTTC.

The CDR3 sequence is CASSVQGLDTGELFF. The DNA of the CDR3 is TGTGCCAGCAGTGTACAGGGTTTGGACACCGGGGAGCTGTTTTTT. This sequence joins TRBV9 and TRBJ2-2; TRBD1 might be the D (6 bases). The V gene's germline CDR1 is SGDLS and CDR2 YYNGEE. CDR3 length: 15 residues. V lost 5 bases to trimming and J lost 3 bases, with 14 bases between them.

V usage is TRBV12-3 or TRBV12-4 and J usage is TRBJ1-1; D is possibly TRBD1 (5 bases). The CDR3 totals 12 residues. V lost 6 bases to trimming and J lost 7 bases, with 12 bases between them. The CDR3 nucleotides read TGTGCCAGCAGCAATCCGGGACTTGAAGCTTTCTTT. Translating gives CASSNPGLEAFF.

The rearrangement uses TRBV20-1 and TRBJ1-1, with D unresolved. V dropped 6 bases and J dropped 8 bases, with 10 bases sitting between them. From germline, CDR1 is DFQATT and CDR2 SNEGSKA (reference sequence). This CDR3 has 10 residues. The CDR3 DNA reads TGCAGTGCATGGAGGAGGGAAGCTTTCTTT. The encoded protein is CSAWRREAFF.

The J gene is TRBJ2-3, the V gene TRBV6-5; 9 positions agree with TRBD2. Germline V lookup: CDR1 MNHEY, CDR2 SVGAGI. This CDR3 has 15 amino acids. The V segment lost 0 bases and the J segment 11 bases; nucleotides outside the gene matches: 9. The CDR3 reads CASSYSRGSGGGQYF. The CDR3 region has the DNA TGTGCCAGCAGTTACTCGAGGGGTAGCGGGGGTGGGCAGTATTTT.

This rearrangement joins TRBV21-1 to TRBJ1-5; TRBD1 is taken as the D call from the table, unchecked against the DNA. TRBV21-1 is a listed pseudogene. The CDR3 loop spans 13 amino acids. The CDR3 here is CASQDRVLSAQHF. As DNA, the CDR3 is TGTGCCAGCCAAGACAGGGTCCTTTCAGCCCAGCATTTT.

The CDR3 loop is CASSYSIEGTEAFF. As DNA, the CDR3 is TGTGCCAGCAGTTACTCGATCGAGGGTACTGAAGCTTTCTTT. The V and J genes are TRBV6-6 and TRBJ1-1; no clear D. This CDR3 comprises 14 residues. Deletions cut 0 bases from V and 5 bases from J, with 10 bases between. In germline, CDR1 is MNHNY, CDR2 SVGAGI (reference sequence).

This chain joins TRBV2 and TRBJ2-5; D is ambiguous. The V and J ends lost 3 bases and 2 bases respectively, with 13 bases between them. The CDR3 has 15 amino acids. In germline, CDR1 is SNHLY, CDR2 FYNNEI. As DNA, the CDR3 is TGTGCCAGCAGTGACAGGAACTCCGGTCAAGAGACCCAGTACTTC. Translated, it gives CASSDRNSGQETQYF.

This rearrangement joins TRBV6-1 to TRBJ1-5; TRBD1 matches at 7 bases. The CDR3 loop spans 17 amino acids. The germline V gene has CDR1 MNHNS and CDR2 SASEGT. Trimming removed 2 bases from V and 0 bases from J; junction bases left unmatched: 7. The CDR3 coding sequence is TGTGCCAGCAGTGAATCTCAGGGGGTGGTTAGCAATCAGCCCCAGCATTTT. This translates into CASSESQGVVSNQPQHF.

This rearrangement joins TRBV29-1 to TRBJ2-7, with D unclear. From germline, CDR1 is SQVTM and CDR2 ANQGSEA. V lost 3 bases and J lost 2, with 11 bases in between. The CDR3 totals 13 residues. CDR3 amino acids: CSVEDGLTYEQYF. CDR3 in DNA: TGCAGCGTTGAGGACGGATTAACCTACGAGCAGTACTTC.

The chain is built from TRBV18 and TRBJ2-2, with a weak D call TRBD1 (5 bases). Trimming left V 4 bases short and J 7 bases short, with 7 bases between. The CDR3 covers 12 residues. Germline V CDR1 and CDR2: KGHSH, LQKENI. The CDR3 DNA reads as TGTGCCAGCTCACTGACAGACGGGGAGCTGTTTTTT. This codes for CASSLTDGELFF.

The genes are TRBV5-5 and TRBJ1-5; TRBD1 might be the D (5 bases). Germline assignment: CDR1 SGHKS and CDR2 YYEKEE (reference sequence). CDR3 length: 17 amino acids. The V end lost 4 bases, the J end lost 1 base, and 18 bases lay between the germline ends. CDR3 sequence (DNA): TGTGCCAGCAGCGGCCACGGGGGGGGAACGAGCAATCAGCCCCAGCATTTT. This translates into CASSGHGGGTSNQPQHF. Filled out from reference TRBV5-5 and TRBJ1-5, the complete variable domain reads DAGVTQSPTHLIKTRGQQVTLRCSPISGHKSVSWYQQVLGQGPQFIFQYYEKEERGRGNFPDRFSARQFPNYSSELNVNALLLGDSALYLCASSGHGGGTSNQPQHFGDGTRLSIL.

The chain links TRBV27 to TRBJ2-7; 10 bases are shared with TRBD2. The ends lost 0 bases at V and 13 bases at J; junction bases unmatched: 6. Germline V gene data show CDR1 as MNHEY and CDR2 as SMNVEV (reference sequence). CDR3 length: 13 amino acids. CDR3 loop: CASSLSLAGREYF. The CDR3 DNA is TGTGCCAGCAGTTTATCACTAGCGGGAAGGGAATACTTC.

V is TRBV7-2 and J is TRBJ1-5; D not certain. CDR1 and CDR2 (germline): SGHTA, FQGNSA. Trimming removed 0 bases at V and 0 bases at J, with 6 bases between. The CDR3 consists of 15 residues. CDR3 sequence: CASSLAGSSNQPQHF. The CDR3 DNA sequence: TGTGCCAGCAGCTTAGCTGGCAGTAGCAATCAGCCCCAGCATTTT.

This chain joins TRBV6-1 and TRBJ1-4; 7 positions match TRBD1. V lost 3 bases to trimming and J lost 4 bases; unmatched junction nucleotides: 5. The CDR3 consists of 15 residues. Germline loops: CDR1 MNHNS, CDR2 SASEGT. The CDR3 here is CASSDRTGLNEKLFF. DNA of the CDR3: TGTGCCAGCAGTGACCGGACAGGCCTTAATGAAAAACTGTTTTTT.

The chain links TRBV7-5 to TRBJ2-1; no DNA check was done on the table's D call, TRBD2. TRBV7-5 represents a pseudogene. This CDR3 is 13 amino acids long. The CDR3 DNA is TGTGCCAGAAGCCGTCCGGCGGGGGATGAGCAGTTCTTC. Translated: CARSRPAGDEQFF.

The chain links TRBV5-1 to TRBJ2-1; the match to TRBD2 covers 10 bases. Germline CDR1 and CDR2: SGHRS and YFSETQ. After removal of 4 bases from V and 5 bases from J, the junction contained 6 bases not matched to a gene. The CDR3 is 15 residues long. The DNA of the CDR3 is TGCGCCAGCAGCCCTGGACTAGCGGACGACAATGAGCAGTTCTTC. It is translated as CASSPGLADDNEQFF.

The V call is TRBV4-2, the J call TRBJ2-5; perhaps TRBD2 as D (5 bases). Germline CDR1 is LGHNA and CDR2 is YNFKEQ. CDR3 length equals 14 residues. Trimming removed 2 bases from V and 5 bases from J, with 12 bases in between. The CDR3 bases are TGTGCCAGCAGCCAACTCCCTGGGGAGGAGACCCAGTACTTC. It yields the protein CASSQLPGEETQYF.

This chain uses TRBV9 with TRBJ1-1, with D possibly being TRBD1 (5 bases). The V gene lost 4 bases and the J gene lost 5 bases, with 18 bases spanning the gap. There are 15 residues in the CDR3. CDR1 and CDR2 from the germline V gene are SGDLS and YYNGEE. This CDR3 is CASSPSGTSGTEAFF. In DNA, the CDR3 is TGTGCCAGCAGCCCATCCGGGACCTCGGGGACTGAAGCTTTCTTT.